This entry concerns a single T cell receptor (beta chain). Its matching antigen is unknown. This CDR3 has 14 amino acids. CDR1 SQVTM and CDR2 ANQGSEA come from the germline V gene. The germline V and J ends were trimmed by 8 bases and 0 bases, with 15 bases remaining between them. The sample comes from a study of CD8 T cells in ankylosing spondylitis. Notes on the study in general: A number of the motif variants had already been described in reactive arthritis synovial fluid and blood. It was reported that disease-linked clones were significantly enriched in matched ankylosing spondylitis synovial fluid. A TCR beta motif of roughly 8 highly homologous variants seemed to mark ankylosing spondylitis blood.

Libraries of TCR beta came from quantitative 5'-RACE with molecular barcodes. One entry per CDR3 protein results from TCRdb running MiXCR on the 5' RACE reads. The sample holds about 240,000 distinct CDR3 sequences; 7.5% to 9.5% are singletons and the top ten take approximately 5%. The receptor was derived from a female donor with ankylosing spondylitis or in good health (not recorded which). The sample comprised blood, either unsorted or a sorted T cell fraction (not recorded which). This chain joins TRBV29-1 and TRBJ2-3; no definite D call. The chain's CDR3 is CSLLGAASTDTQYF. The CDR3 DNA follows: TGCAGCCTGCTAGGCGCGGCTAGCACAGATACGCAGTATTTT.